Shown below are 9 T cell receptor beta chains from a single sample sequenced in a study of shared clonotypes between healthy human individuals. Generated by immunoSEQ multiplex PCR, the TCRdb table keeps only in-frame clones and is missing some. The data hold roughly 2,000,000 clones, with around 95% observed a single time. Naive-designated CD8 cells lacked CD45RO, were positively enriched for CCR7, and omitted terminally differentiated effector memory CD45RA+ cells. Sequenced: naive CD8+ T cells from PBMCs. These receptors were taken from a man aged 18 to 35 in good health. Some clones in this sample may be carry-over from other donors' samples.

This clone was counted once. This sequence joins TRBV28 and TRBJ1-2; 8 bases agree with TRBD1. CDR3 length: 16 residues. The trim removed 5 bases at V and 4 bases at J, leaving 12 bases unmatched. Germline V gene data show CDR1 as MDHEN and CDR2 as SYDVKM. The CDR3 bases are TGTGCCAGCAGTCCGCGAGCAGGGGGCCCTGTCTATGGCTACACCTTC. Translation gives CASSPRAGGPVYGYTF.

The chain combines TRBV27 with TRBJ2-2, with D unresolved. From germline, CDR1 is MNHEY and CDR2 SMNVEV (reference sequence). Trimming took 0 bases from V and 0 from J, leaving 17 bases between them. The CDR3 spans 19 residues. The CDR3 spells CASSLSNPVRTTNTGELFF. In DNA form, the CDR3 reads TGTGCCAGCAGTTTATCGAATCCAGTCCGCACAACGAACACCGGGGAGCTGTTTTTT.

On this clone: The junction differs from germline at one of its ends, possibly a read error. The chain is built from TRBV27 and TRBJ2-7; 10 bases are shared with TRBD1. Germline V gene sequence: CDR1 MNHEY, CDR2 SMNVEV (reference sequence). CDR3 length: 15 amino acids. The CDR3 protein is CASSSRDRGSSEQYF. For the CDR3, the DNA is TGTGCCAGCAGTTCCCGGGACAGGGGTTCCTCCGAGCAGTACTTC.

The sample holds one count of this clone. This chain uses TRBV7-8 with TRBJ2-7; no firm D call. This CDR3 spans 12 amino acids. V was shortened by 5 bases and J by 5 bases, with 10 bases between the two germline ends. Germline CDR1 reads SGHVS; CDR2 reads FQNEAQ. The CDR3: CASSPSRNEQYF. The CDR3, as DNA: TGTGCCAGCAGCCCGTCCCGGAACGAGCAGTACTTC.

This chain links TRBV5-4 with TRBJ2-1; D tentatively reads TRBD1 or TRBD2 (6 bases each). The CDR3 runs to 17 residues. Germline V lookup: CDR1 SGHNT, CDR2 YYREEE (reference sequence). Trimming removed 4 bases from V and 5 bases from J, with 22 bases in between. The CDR3 sequence: CASSLPGGRVSDNEQFF. In nucleotides, the CDR3 is TGTGCCAGCAGCCTCCCCGGGGGCAGGGTCTCGGACAATGAGCAGTTCTTC.

The rearrangement links TRBV27 to TRBJ1-5; a weak D match, TRBD1 (6 bases). This CDR3 spans 16 amino acids. Trimming took off 5 bases at V and 0 bases at J, with 14 bases between the two ends. Germline V CDR1 and CDR2: MNHEY, SMNVEV (reference sequence). The CDR3 region has the DNA TGTGCCAGCAGTATAAGACGGGGGGCTAGCAATCAGCCCCAGCATTTT. This codes for CASSIRRGASNQPQHF.

The rearrangement joins TRBV11-2 to TRBJ2-4, with TRBD2 as a possible D gene (5 bases). V lost 2 bases and J 0 bases, leaving 14 bases between the germline ends. Germline CDR1 reads SGHAT; CDR2 reads FQNNGV. This CDR3 comprises 17 residues. The CDR3 nucleotides are TGTGCCAGCAGCTTACCCACTAGTCCACTAGCCAAAAACATTCAGTACTTC. As protein: CASSLPTSPLAKNIQYF.

This clone was seen just once. The CDR3 region is CASSLASLAGGWYNEQFF. The CDR3 nucleotides are TGTGCCAGCAGCTTAGCATCCCTAGCGGGAGGTTGGTACAATGAGCAGTTCTTC. The J gene is TRBJ2-1, the V gene TRBV7-8; 11 positions match TRBD2. The V gene's germline CDR1 is SGHVS and CDR2 FQNEAQ. The CDR3 has 18 residues. With V trimmed by 0 bases and J by 4 bases, 8 bases remained unmatched.

The rearrangement links TRBV4-1 to TRBJ2-4; 9 bases fit TRBD1. The germline gives CDR1 MGHRA, CDR2 YSYEKL. V shed 5 bases, J shed 7 bases, and the junction held 12 bases outside the gene matches. The length of the CDR3 is 16 residues. In DNA form, the CDR3 reads TGCGCCAGCAGCTCAATTACGGGACAGGGCAACAACATTCAGTACTTC. Residues: CASSSITGQGNNIQYF.